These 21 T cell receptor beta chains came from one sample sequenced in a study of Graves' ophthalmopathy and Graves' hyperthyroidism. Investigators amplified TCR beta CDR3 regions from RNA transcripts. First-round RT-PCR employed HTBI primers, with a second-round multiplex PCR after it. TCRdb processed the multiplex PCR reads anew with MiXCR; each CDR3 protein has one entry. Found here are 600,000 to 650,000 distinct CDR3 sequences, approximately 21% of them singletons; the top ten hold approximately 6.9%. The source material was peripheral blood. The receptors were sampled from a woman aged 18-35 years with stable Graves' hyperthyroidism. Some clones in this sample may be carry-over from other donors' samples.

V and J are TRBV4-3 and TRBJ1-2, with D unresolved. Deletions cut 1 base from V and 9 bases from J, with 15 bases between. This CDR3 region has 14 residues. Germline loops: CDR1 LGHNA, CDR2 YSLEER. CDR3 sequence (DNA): TGCGCCAGCAGCCAAGTACGACAAGGAGGTAGCTACACCTTC. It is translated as CASSQVRQGGSYTF.

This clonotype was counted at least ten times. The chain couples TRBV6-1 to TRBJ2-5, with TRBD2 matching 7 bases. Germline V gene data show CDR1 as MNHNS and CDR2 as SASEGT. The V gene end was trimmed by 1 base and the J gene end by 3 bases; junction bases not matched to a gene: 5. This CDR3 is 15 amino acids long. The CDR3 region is CASSEGRGFEETQYF. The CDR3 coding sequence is TGTGCCAGCAGTGAAGGGCGGGGGTTTGAAGAGACCCAGTACTTC.

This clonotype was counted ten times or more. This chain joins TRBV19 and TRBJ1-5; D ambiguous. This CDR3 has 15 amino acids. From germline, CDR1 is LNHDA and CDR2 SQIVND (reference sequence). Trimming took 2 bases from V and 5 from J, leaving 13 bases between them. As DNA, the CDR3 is TGTGCCAGTAGTATATCCGGGGTTTTGGATCAGCCCCAGCATTTT. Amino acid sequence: CASSISGVLDQPQHF.

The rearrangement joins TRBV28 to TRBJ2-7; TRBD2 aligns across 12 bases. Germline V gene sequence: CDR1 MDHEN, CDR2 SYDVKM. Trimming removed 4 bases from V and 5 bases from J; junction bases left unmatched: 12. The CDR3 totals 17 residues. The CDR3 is CASSSLAGGPQVDEQYF. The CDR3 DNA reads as TGTGCCAGCAGTTCCCTAGCGGGAGGGCCCCAAGTAGACGAGCAGTACTTC. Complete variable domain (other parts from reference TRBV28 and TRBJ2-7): DVKVTQSSRYLVKRTGEKVFLECVQDMDHENMFWYRQDPGLGLRLIYFSYDVKMKEKGDIPEGYSVSREKKERFSLILESASTNQTSMYLCASSSLAGGPQVDEQYFGPGTRLTVT.

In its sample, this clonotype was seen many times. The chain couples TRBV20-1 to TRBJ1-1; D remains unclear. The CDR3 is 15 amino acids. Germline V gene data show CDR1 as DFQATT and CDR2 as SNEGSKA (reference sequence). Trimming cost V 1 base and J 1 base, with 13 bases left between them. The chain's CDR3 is CSARASSQQNTEAFF. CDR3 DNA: TGCAGTGCTAGAGCCTCCTCACAGCAGAACACTGAAGCTTTCTTT.

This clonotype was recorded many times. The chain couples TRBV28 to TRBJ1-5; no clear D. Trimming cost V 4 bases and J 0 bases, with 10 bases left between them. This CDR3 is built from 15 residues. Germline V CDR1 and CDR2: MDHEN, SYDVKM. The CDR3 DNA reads TGTGCCAGCAGTTCAGCAAGGACTAGCAATCAGCCCCAGCATTTT. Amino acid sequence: CASSSARTSNQPQHF.

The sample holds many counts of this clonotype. CDR3 nucleotide sequence: TGTGCCAGCAGCTTACTGTCTGGACAGGGGCATTACGAGCAGTACTTC. Translation: CASSLLSGQGHYEQYF. This chain uses TRBV11-2 with TRBJ2-7, with 9 bases lining up with TRBD1. CDR1 and CDR2 from the germline V gene are SGHAT and FQNNGV. This CDR3 contains 16 residues. The junction had 9 bases not matched to a gene; V was cut back by 2 bases and J by 4 bases.

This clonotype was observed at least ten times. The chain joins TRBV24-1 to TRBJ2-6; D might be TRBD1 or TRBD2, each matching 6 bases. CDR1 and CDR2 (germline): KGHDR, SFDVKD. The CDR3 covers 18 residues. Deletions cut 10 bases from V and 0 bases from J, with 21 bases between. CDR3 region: CATGGESGMISGANVLTF. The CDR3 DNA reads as TGTGCCACGGGGGGCGAGAGCGGTATGATCTCTGGGGCCAACGTCCTGACTTTC.

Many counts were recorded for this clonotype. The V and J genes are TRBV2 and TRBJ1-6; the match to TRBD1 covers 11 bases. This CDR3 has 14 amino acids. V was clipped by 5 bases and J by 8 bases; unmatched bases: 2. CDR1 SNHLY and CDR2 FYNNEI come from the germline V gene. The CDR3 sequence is CASSKGQGDSPLHF. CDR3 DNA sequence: TGTGCCAGCAGTAAGGGACAGGGGGATTCACCCCTCCACTTT.

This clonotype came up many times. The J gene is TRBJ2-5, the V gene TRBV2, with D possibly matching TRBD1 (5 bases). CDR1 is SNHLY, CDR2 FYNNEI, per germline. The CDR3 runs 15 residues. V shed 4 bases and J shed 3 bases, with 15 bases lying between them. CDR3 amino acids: CASSVKRSGKETQYF. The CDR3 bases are TGTGCCAGCAGTGTTAAGAGATCAGGGAAAGAGACCCAGTACTTC. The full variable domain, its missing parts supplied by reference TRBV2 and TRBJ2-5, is EPEVTQTPSHQVTQMGQEVILRCVPISNHLYFYWYRQILGQKVEFLVSFYNNEISEKSEIFDDQFSVERPDGSNFTLKIRSTKLEDSAMYFCASSVKRSGKETQYFGPGTRLLVL.

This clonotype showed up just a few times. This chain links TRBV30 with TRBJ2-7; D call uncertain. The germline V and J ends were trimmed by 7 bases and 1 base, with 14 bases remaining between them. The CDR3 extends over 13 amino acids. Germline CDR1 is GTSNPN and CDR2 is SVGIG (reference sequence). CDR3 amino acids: CALESDRSYEQYF. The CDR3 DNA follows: TGTGCCTTGGAGTCGGACCGTTCCTACGAGCAGTACTTC.

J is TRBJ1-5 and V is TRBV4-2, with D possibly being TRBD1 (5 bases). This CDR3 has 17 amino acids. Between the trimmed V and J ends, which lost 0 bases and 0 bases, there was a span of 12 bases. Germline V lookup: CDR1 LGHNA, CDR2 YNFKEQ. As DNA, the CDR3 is TGTGCCAGCAGCCAAGACAGGGCCTTATATAGCAATCAGCCCCAGCATTTT. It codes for CASSQDRALYSNQPQHF.

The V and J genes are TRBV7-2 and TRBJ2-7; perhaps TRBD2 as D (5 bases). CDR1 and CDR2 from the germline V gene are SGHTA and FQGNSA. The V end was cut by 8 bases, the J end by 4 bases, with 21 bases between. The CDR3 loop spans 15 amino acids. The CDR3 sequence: CASSASSRTGYEQYF. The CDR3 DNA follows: TGTGCCAGCTCCGCCTCTTCCAGGACGGGATACGAGCAGTACTTC.

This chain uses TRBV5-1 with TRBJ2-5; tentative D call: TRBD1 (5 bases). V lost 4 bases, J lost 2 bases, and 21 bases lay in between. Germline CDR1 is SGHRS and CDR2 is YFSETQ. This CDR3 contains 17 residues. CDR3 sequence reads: CASSKGTGGSNQETQYF. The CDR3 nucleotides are TGCGCCAGCAGCAAGGGCACAGGTGGGTCGAATCAAGAGACCCAGTACTTC. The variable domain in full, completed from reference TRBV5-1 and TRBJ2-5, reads KAGVTQTPRYLIKTRGQQVTLSCSPISGHRSVSWYQQTPGQGLQFLFEYFSETQRNKGNFPGRFSGRQFSNSRSEMNVSTLELGDSALYLCASSKGTGGSNQETQYFGPGTRLLVL.

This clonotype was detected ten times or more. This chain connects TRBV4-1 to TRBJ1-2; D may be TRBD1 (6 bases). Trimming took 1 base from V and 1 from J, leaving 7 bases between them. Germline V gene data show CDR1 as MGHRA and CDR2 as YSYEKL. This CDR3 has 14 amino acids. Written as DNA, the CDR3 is TGCGCCAGCAGCCAAGCCAGGGGTAACTATGGCTACACCTTC. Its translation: CASSQARGNYGYTF.

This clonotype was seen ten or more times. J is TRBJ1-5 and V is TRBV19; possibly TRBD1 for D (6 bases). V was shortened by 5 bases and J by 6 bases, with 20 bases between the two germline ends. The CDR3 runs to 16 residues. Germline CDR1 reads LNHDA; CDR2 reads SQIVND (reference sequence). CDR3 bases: TGTGCCAGTAGTGAATCCGGGACATCCGAGGGTCAGCCCCAGCATTTT. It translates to CASSESGTSEGQPQHF.

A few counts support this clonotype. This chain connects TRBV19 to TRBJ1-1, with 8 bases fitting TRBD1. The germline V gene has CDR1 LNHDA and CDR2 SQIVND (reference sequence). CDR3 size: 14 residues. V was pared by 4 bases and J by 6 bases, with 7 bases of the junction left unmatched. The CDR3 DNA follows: TGTGCCAGTAGTAGGGACAGGATGGAATCTGAAGCTTTCTTT. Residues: CASSRDRMESEAFF.

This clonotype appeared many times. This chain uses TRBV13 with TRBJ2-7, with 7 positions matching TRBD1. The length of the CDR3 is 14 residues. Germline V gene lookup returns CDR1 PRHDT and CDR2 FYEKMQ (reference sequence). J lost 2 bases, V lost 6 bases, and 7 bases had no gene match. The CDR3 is CASRYRGPPYEQYF. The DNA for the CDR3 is TGTGCCAGCAGGTACAGGGGACCTCCCTACGAGCAGTACTTC.

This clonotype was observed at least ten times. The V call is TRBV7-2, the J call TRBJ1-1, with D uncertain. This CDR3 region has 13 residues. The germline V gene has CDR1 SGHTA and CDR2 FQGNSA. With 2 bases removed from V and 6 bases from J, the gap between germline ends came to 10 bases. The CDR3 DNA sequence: TGTGCCAGCAGCTTATTTATTAGGGCTGAAGCTTTCTTT. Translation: CASSLFIRAEAFF.

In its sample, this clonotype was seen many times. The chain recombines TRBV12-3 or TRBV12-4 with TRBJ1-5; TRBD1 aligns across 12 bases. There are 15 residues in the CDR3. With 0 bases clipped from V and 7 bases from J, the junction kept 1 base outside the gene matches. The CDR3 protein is CASSLAGTGGQPQHF. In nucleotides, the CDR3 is TGTGCCAGCAGTTTAGCCGGGACAGGGGGCCAGCCCCAGCATTTT.

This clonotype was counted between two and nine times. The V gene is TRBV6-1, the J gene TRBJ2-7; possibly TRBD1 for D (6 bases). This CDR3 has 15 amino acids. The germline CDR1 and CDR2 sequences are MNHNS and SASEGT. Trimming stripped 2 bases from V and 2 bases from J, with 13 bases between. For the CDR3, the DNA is TGTGCCAGCAGTGAAAGTCTAGGGACAACCTACGAGCAGTACTTC. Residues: CASSESLGTTYEQYF.